The 30 T cell receptor beta chains presented below share a single source sample, sequenced in a study of OX40 agonist ivuxolimab in advanced cancers. The method was immunoSEQ multiplex PCR; TCRdb's version includes in-frame clones alone and lacks a portion of them. This table holds about 62,000 clones, approximately 90% found once. The sequences come from CD4+ or CD8+ T cells sorted from blood, collected in a trial of the OX40 agonist ivuxolimab. The source is an adult with an advanced solid tumor such as melanoma, head and neck, liver or kidney cancer.

This chain joins TRBV15 and TRBJ2-7; TRBD2 aligns across 7 bases. The germline V gene has CDR1 LNHNV and CDR2 YYDKDF (reference sequence). CDR3 length equals 16 residues. J lost 0 bases, V lost 1 base, and 6 bases had no gene match. The CDR3 bases are TGTGCCACCAGCAGAGGATCTAGCGGAAGCTCCTACGAGCAGTACTTC. It translates to CATSRGSSGSSYEQYF.

The chain combines TRBV29-1 with TRBJ1-1; D not certain. This CDR3 contains 14 residues. V shed 2 bases and J shed 1 base, with 11 bases lying between them. CDR1 is SQVTM and CDR2 is ANQGSEA in the germline V gene. The chain's CDR3 is CSVERQAGNTEAFF. CDR3 DNA: TGCAGCGTTGAAAGGCAGGCTGGGAACACTGAAGCTTTCTTT.

This chain links TRBV2 with TRBJ1-1, with unresolved D. This CDR3 is built from 13 residues. CDR1 is SNHLY and CDR2 is FYNNEI in the germline V gene. Trimming pared 6 bases from V and 1 base from J, leaving 9 bases between. The CDR3 DNA reads TGTGCCAGCAGGCCAACACAGAACACTGAAGCTTTCTTT. This sequence encodes CASRPTQNTEAFF.

The chain has TRBV10-2 and TRBJ2-7; 9 bases are shared with TRBD1. The germline V gene encodes CDR1 WSHSY and CDR2 SAAADI. V trimming: 6 bases; J trimming: 3 bases; junction bases outside the gene matches: 6. The CDR3 is 14 residues long. The CDR3 region has the DNA TGCGCCAGCAGATCGGGACAGGGCAACTACGAGCAGTACTTC. This gives the protein CASRSGQGNYEQYF.

There are a few counts of this clone. This chain uses TRBV4-1 with TRBJ1-3; no reliable D call. Germline V gene data show CDR1 as MGHRA and CDR2 as YSYEKL. The CDR3 spans 14 residues. Trimming pared 0 bases from V and 6 bases from J, leaving 9 bases between. CDR3 amino acids: CASSQERPTNTIYF. CDR3 coding DNA: TGCGCCAGCAGCCAAGAGAGACCTACAAACACCATATATTTT.

This chain links TRBV14 with TRBJ2-3; TRBD2 agrees at 12 bases. The V and J ends lost 5 bases and 2 bases, in that order; junction bases with no gene match: 11. Per the germline V gene, CDR1 is SGHDN and CDR2 is FVKESK. The CDR3 extends over 18 amino acids. The CDR3 DNA reads as TGTGCCAGCAGCAAACTTCCGGGACTAGCGGGTTCCACAGATACGCAGTATTTT. Encoded protein: CASSKLPGLAGSTDTQYF.

The CDR3 DNA reads TGTGCCAGCAGCCCGGGACTGATCTATGGCTACACCTTC. This translates into CASSPGLIYGYTF. The chain recombines TRBV4-2 with TRBJ1-2; D possibly corresponds to TRBD1 (5 bases). The V end was cut by 4 bases, the J end by 4 bases, with 10 bases between. Germline CDR1 is LGHNA and CDR2 is YNFKEQ. There are 13 residues in the CDR3.

V is TRBV27 and J is TRBJ2-5; either TRBD1 or TRBD2 may supply D (5 bases each). Between the trimmed V and J ends, which lost 5 bases and 4 bases, there was a span of 14 bases. Germline CDR1 MNHEY, CDR2 SMNVEV (reference sequence). CDR3 length equals 14 residues. CDR3 coding DNA: TGTGCCAGCAGTCCCCGGCCGAGGGGAGAGACCCAGTACTTC. Its translation: CASSPRPRGETQYF.

The chain uses TRBV10-1 and TRBJ1-1; D is perhaps TRBD1 (6 bases). V shed 10 bases and J shed 4 bases, with 13 bases lying between them. Looked up from germline, CDR1 is WNHNN and CDR2 is SYGVQD (reference sequence). This CDR3 is 12 amino acids long. As DNA, the CDR3 is TGCGCCACACAGGGTTGGGGCACTGAAGCTTTCTTT. It translates to CATQGWGTEAFF.

The V and J genes are TRBV19 and TRBJ1-1, with 7 bases that match TRBD1. Per the germline V gene, CDR1 is LNHDA and CDR2 is SQIVND (reference sequence). V lost 1 base and J lost 8; bases outside the gene matches: 10. The CDR3 is 15 residues long. The chain's CDR3 is CASSIATGAIPEAFF. The DNA of the CDR3 is TGTGCCAGTAGTATAGCCACAGGGGCCATCCCCGAAGCTTTCTTT.

The V and J genes are TRBV19 and TRBJ2-7, with a tentative D call TRBD1 (6 bases). Per germline, CDR1 LNHDA and CDR2 SQIVND (reference sequence). The V and J ends lost 1 base and 3 bases respectively, with 16 bases between them. The CDR3 sequence is 16 residues long. The CDR3 spells CASSIGRRQESYEQYF. As DNA, the CDR3 is TGTGCCAGTAGTATAGGAAGGCGACAGGAGAGCTACGAGCAGTACTTC.

V is TRBV7-9 and J is TRBJ2-1; D call uncertain. Trimming removed 8 bases from V and 3 bases from J, with 17 bases in between. This CDR3 contains 15 residues. Germline loops: CDR1 SEHNR, CDR2 FQNEAQ (reference sequence). CDR3 nucleotide sequence: TGTGCCAGCCTTGCCCCTCGCGGCGTCTACAATGAGCAGTTCTTC. This encodes CASLAPRGVYNEQFF.

This clone came up once. J is TRBJ1-4 and V is TRBV10-2; D possibly corresponds to TRBD1 (5 bases). CDR3 length: 15 residues. The V and J ends lost 3 bases and 1 base respectively, with 9 bases between them. From germline, CDR1 is WSHSY and CDR2 SAAADI. The CDR3 DNA sequence: TGCGCCAGCAGTGACAACGGGGGAACTAATGAAAAACTGTTTTTT. It is translated as CASSDNGGTNEKLFF.

The CDR3 DNA reads TGTGCCAGCCGGACGGATACGGGATATGGCTACACCTTC. Its protein is CASRTDTGYGYTF. This chain links TRBV2 with TRBJ1-2, with no clear D. The V end lost 8 bases, the J end lost 5 bases, and 15 bases lay between the germline ends. The germline V gene encodes CDR1 SNHLY and CDR2 FYNNEI. The CDR3 length is 13 residues.

Details on this clone: The sample holds other DNA sequences that translate to the same CDR3. The genes are TRBV6-1 and TRBJ1-1; a possible D gene is TRBD1 (5 bases). Trimming removed 6 bases from V and 0 bases from J, with 11 bases in between. Germline values: CDR1 MNHNS, CDR2 SASEGT. This CDR3 comprises 14 residues. The CDR3 DNA reads as TGTGCCAGCAGCGCGGGACGTTTGAACACTGAAGCTTTCTTT. Translation gives CASSAGRLNTEAFF.

The chain employs TRBV7-2 and TRBJ2-2; weak D call: TRBD1 (5 bases). V lost 5 bases and J 3 bases, leaving 16 bases between the germline ends. The CDR3 has 16 residues. Germline lookup yields CDR1 SGHTA and CDR2 FQGNSA. The CDR3 nucleotides are TGTGCCAGCAGCCTGGGGCAACTATACCACACCGGGGAGCTGTTTTTT. Translating gives CASSLGQLYHTGELFF.

V usage is TRBV28 and J usage is TRBJ2-1; weak D call: TRBD1 (6 bases). In germline, CDR1 is MDHEN, CDR2 SYDVKM. V was cut by 3 bases and J by 3 bases, with 15 bases left in between. The CDR3 extends over 16 amino acids. CDR3 DNA sequence: TGTGCCAGCAGTTTTGGTGGGAGAGGGGGCTACAATGAGCAGTTCTTC. This encodes CASSFGGRGGYNEQFF.

V gene TRBV6-5 combines with J gene TRBJ1-1; D remains unclear. The V gene lost 4 bases and the J gene lost 6 bases, with 9 bases spanning the gap. CDR3 length: 12 amino acids. Germline CDR1 is MNHEY and CDR2 is SVGAGI. In nucleotides, the CDR3 is TGTGCCAGCAGTTCTAATGGGCCTGAAGCTTTCTTT. It specifies CASSSNGPEAFF.

The rearrangement joins TRBV5-5 to TRBJ2-7, with TRBD1 matching 7 bases. The CDR3 extends over 15 amino acids. Germline-derived CDR1 and CDR2 are SGHKS and YYEKEE (reference sequence). V was pared by 4 bases and J by 0 bases, with 7 bases of the junction left unmatched. The CDR3 reads CASSPSTGVSYEQYF. CDR3 DNA sequence: TGTGCCAGCAGCCCATCTACAGGGGTCTCCTACGAGCAGTACTTC.

The chain couples TRBV10-3 to TRBJ2-1, with TRBD2 matching 14 bases. The germline CDR1 and CDR2 sequences are ENHRY and SYGVKD. Germline trimming cut 6 bases from V and 12 bases from J; bases unmatched to any gene: 10. The CDR3 sequence is 15 residues long. The CDR3 region is CAISAGTSGRDRQFF. The CDR3 DNA sequence: TGTGCCATCAGCGCCGGGACTAGCGGGAGAGATAGGCAGTTCTTC.

The chain links TRBV11-2 to TRBJ2-3; D is possibly TRBD1 (6 bases). V was trimmed by 4 bases and J by 5 bases, leaving 7 bases between them. CDR1 and CDR2 (germline): SGHAT, FQNNGV. CDR3 size: 12 residues. The CDR3 loop reads CASSSQGDTQYF. The CDR3 DNA is TGTGCCAGCAGCTCACAGGGAGATACGCAGTATTTT.

In this sample, this clone turned up once. V usage is TRBV21-1 and J usage is TRBJ1-2. TRBV21-1 is described as a pseudogene. The CDR3 is 16 amino acids. The CDR3 DNA is TGTGCCAGCCCCTATCTCGAGGACGAGGGACACTATGGCTACACCTTC. It is translated as CASPYLEDEGHYGYTF.

This clone was counted between two and nine times. This sequence joins TRBV4-2 and TRBJ2-5; D possibly uses TRBD1 or TRBD2 (6 bases each). This CDR3 spans 18 amino acids. Germline V CDR1 and CDR2: LGHNA, YNFKEQ. V dropped 1 base and J dropped 1 base, with 19 bases sitting between them. The CDR3 DNA is TGTGCCAGCAGCCAAGTTTCGGGGGACAAGACCGCCCAAGAGACCCAGTACTTC. Translated, it gives CASSQVSGDKTAQETQYF.

This sequence joins TRBV11-3 and TRBJ2-3; TRBD2 agrees at 9 bases. Germline CDR1 is SGHNT and CDR2 is YENEEA. This CDR3 region has 16 residues. J gave up 6 bases and V 6 bases, and 13 bases lay outside the gene matches. CDR3: CASRSIVAGEFDTQYF. Written as DNA, the CDR3 is TGTGCCAGCAGATCAATCGTAGCGGGAGAATTCGATACGCAGTATTTT.

The V gene is TRBV4-1, the J gene TRBJ2-2; no clear D gene. The V end lost 4 bases, the J end lost 3 bases, and 3 bases lay between the germline ends. Per the germline V gene, CDR1 is MGHRA and CDR2 is YSYEKL. The CDR3 consists of 12 residues. CDR3 bases: TGCGCCAGCAGCCGGGACACCGGGGAGCTGTTTTTT. Protein sequence: CASSRDTGELFF.

V gene TRBV27 combines with J gene TRBJ2-7; D is unresolved. Germline lookup yields CDR1 MNHEY and CDR2 SMNVEV (reference sequence). This CDR3 is 13 amino acids long. Trimming shortened V by 1 base and J by 0 bases, and 4 bases separated the two germline ends. The CDR3 region is CASSLLSSYEQYF. The CDR3 DNA follows: TGTGCCAGCAGTTTATTGAGCTCCTACGAGCAGTACTTC.

This chain links TRBV18 with TRBJ2-3; 9 positions match TRBD1. The germline gives CDR1 KGHSH, CDR2 LQKENI. The length of the CDR3 is 15 residues. V shed 5 bases and J 1 base; nucleotides not matched to a gene: 4. CDR3 coding DNA: TGTGCCAGCTCAACGGGACAGGGTCGCACAGATACGCAGTATTTT. Translated, it gives CASSTGQGRTDTQYF. Full variable domain (rest looked up from reference TRBV18 and TRBJ2-3): NAGVMQNPRHLVRRRGQEARLRCSPMKGHSHVYWYRQLPEEGLKFMVYLQKENIIDESGMPKERFSAEFPKEGPSILRIQQVVRGDSAAYFCASSTGQGRTDTQYFGPGTRLTVL.

This clone was seen a handful of times. The genes are TRBV7-2 and TRBJ2-1, with D perhaps matching TRBD1 or TRBD2 (6 bases each). The CDR3 loop spans 17 amino acids. Looked up from germline, CDR1 is SGHTA and CDR2 is FQGNSA. V was clipped by 6 bases and J by 2 bases, with 20 bases between them. CDR3 in amino acids: CASSPRGGTGPYNEQFF. CDR3 sequence (DNA): TGTGCCAGCAGTCCTCGAGGGGGGACGGGCCCCTACAATGAGCAGTTCTTC.

The chain is built from TRBV4-1 and TRBJ2-5; 9 nucleotides agree with TRBD2. CDR1 MGHRA and CDR2 YSYEKL come from the germline V gene. J gave up 3 bases and V 1 base, and 3 bases lay outside the gene matches. The CDR3 is made up of 15 amino acids. The CDR3 nucleotides are TGCGCCAGCAGCCAAGTGGGGACTAGCAAAGAGACCCAGTACTTC. It specifies CASSQVGTSKETQYF.

For the CDR3, the DNA is TGTGCCAGCTCACCCCCAGTGAGCCCTAGAGAGACCCAGTACTTC. This sequence encodes CASSPPVSPRETQYF. This sequence joins TRBV18 and TRBJ2-5, with D uncertain. Germline assignment: CDR1 KGHSH and CDR2 LQKENI. Trimming cost V 3 bases and J 4 bases, with 15 bases left between them. The CDR3 consists of 15 residues. Filled out from reference TRBV18 and TRBJ2-5, the complete variable domain reads NAGVMQNPRHLVRRRGQEARLRCSPMKGHSHVYWYRQLPEEGLKFMVYLQKENIIDESGMPKERFSAEFPKEGPSILRIQQVVRGDSAAYFCASSPPVSPRETQYFGPGTRLLVL.